This TCR beta chain was recovered during a study of T cell changes during pregnancy in multiple sclerosis. Unmatched junction bases numbered 5, after V lost 5 bases and J lost 5 bases. Germline CDR1 SEHNR, CDR2 FQNEAQ (reference sequence). The CDR3 contains 13 residues. Generated by immunoSEQ multiplex PCR, the TCRdb table keeps only in-frame clones and is missing some. The sample records tens of thousands of clones, roughly 90% being singletons. The V gene is TRBV7-9, the J gene TRBJ1-1, with TRBD1 identical over 7 bases. Here the sequenced sample was CD8+ T cells from peripheral blood mononuclear cells, taken before pregnancy. This clonotype was sampled from a female donor with multiple sclerosis, enrolled in a pregnancy study. The CDR3, as DNA: TGTGCCAGCAGCCCCCCAGGGGGGACTGAAGCTTTCTTT. This gives the protein CASSPPGGTEAFF.